These 19 T cell receptor beta chains came from one sample sequenced in a study of vaccination and CD4 T cells after COVID-19. Time point noted: late sampling 161 to 241 days after vaccination in a few convalescent patients. Treatment: roughly 11-day PBMC culture with coronavirus spike peptide pools or control peptides (ViraFEST assay). The assay that was used to sequence DNA from cultured CD4+ T cells was the Oncomine TCR Beta short-read assay. TCRdb independently ran MiXCR on the PCR reads; one entry per CDR3 protein. The sample contains about 26,000 distinct CDR3 sequences, over 30% of which appear only once. The antigens of these receptors remain unknown. Here the sequenced sample was CD4+ T cells from blood, cultured in vitro, taken about 7 months after SARS-CoV-2 vaccination. Receptor source: a human donor who had recovered from COVID-19.

The chain recombines TRBV5-1 with TRBJ2-1; 7 nucleotides match TRBD2. The ends lost 6 bases at V and 2 bases at J; junction bases unmatched: 8. The CDR3 has 15 residues. Germline assignment: CDR1 SGHRS and CDR2 YFSETQ. This CDR3 reads CASKPGGSPYNEQFF. As DNA, the CDR3 is TGCGCCAGCAAACCTGGCGGGAGTCCCTACAATGAGCAGTTCTTC.

V is TRBV28 and J is TRBJ1-2; the D gene is possibly TRBD1 (6 bases). The CDR3 runs to 16 residues. Germline CDR1 is MDHEN and CDR2 is SYDVKM. Deletions cut 7 bases from V and 4 bases from J, with 22 bases between. In nucleotides, the CDR3 is TGTGCCAGCATCAGAGGTGCCGGGACAAATGTCTATGGCTACACCTTC. As protein: CASIRGAGTNVYGYTF.

In this sample, this clonotype turned up a few times. The chain carries TRBV7-9 and TRBJ2-7, with 9 nucleotides matching TRBD1. Trimming cost V 5 bases and J 4 bases; bases outside gene matches: 6. The CDR3 is 14 residues long. In germline, CDR1 is SEHNR, CDR2 FQNEAQ (reference sequence). The CDR3 protein is CASSGDRGWYEQYF. CDR3 bases: TGTGCCAGCAGCGGAGACAGGGGGTGGTACGAGCAGTACTTC.

This chain links TRBV2 with TRBJ2-2; D is undetermined. CDR3 length equals 14 residues. The V gene's germline CDR1 is SNHLY and CDR2 FYNNEI. The germline V and J ends were trimmed by 0 bases and 5 bases, with 7 bases remaining between them. CDR3 bases: TGTGCCAGCAGTGAAGCACTGCCAACCGGGGAGCTGTTTTTT. This translates into CASSEALPTGELFF.

In its sample, this clonotype was seen a few times. This chain uses TRBV20-1 with TRBJ1-5; tentatively, D is TRBD1 (5 bases). This CDR3 region has 12 residues. Germline CDR1 reads DFQATT; CDR2 reads SNEGSKA (reference sequence). V was clipped by 6 bases and J by 5 bases, with 11 bases between them. CDR3: CSAVSGDQPQHF. DNA of the CDR3: TGCAGTGCCGTATCGGGGGATCAGCCCCAGCATTTT.

This clonotype came up a few times. The rearrangement joins TRBV7-9 to TRBJ2-1; TRBD2 aligns across 11 bases. Per germline, CDR1 SEHNR and CDR2 FQNEAQ (reference sequence). The trim removed 5 bases at V and 6 bases at J, leaving 9 bases unmatched. The CDR3 has 16 residues. The CDR3 DNA sequence: TGTGCCAGCAGCCCGTCCGGACTAGCGGGTACCAATGAGCAGTTCTTC. It codes for CASSPSGLAGTNEQFF.

The rearrangement uses TRBV7-8 and TRBJ2-1, with D tentatively TRBD2 (5 bases). CDR1 SGHVS and CDR2 FQNEAQ come from the germline V gene. V lost 4 bases and J lost 7, with 14 bases in between. The CDR3 contains 14 residues. The CDR3 spells CASSSGLRGNEQFF. CDR3 DNA: TGTGCCAGCAGCTCCGGACTGAGAGGGAATGAGCAGTTCTTC.

The genes are TRBV4-3 and TRBJ2-4, with D possibly matching TRBD2 (5 bases). The CDR3 extends over 14 amino acids. Germline values: CDR1 LGHNA, CDR2 YSLEER. V lost 0 bases, J lost 6 bases, and 9 bases lay in between. CDR3 bases: TGCGCCAGCAGCCAAGAGAGGGTAGGAAACATTCAGTACTTC. Residues: CASSQERVGNIQYF.

The chain recombines TRBV6-5 with TRBJ2-7; possibly TRBD1 for D (7 bases). V shed 2 bases and J shed 4 bases, with 12 bases lying between them. Germline V gene sequence: CDR1 MNHEY, CDR2 SVGAGI. The CDR3 is 14 amino acids. The CDR3 nucleotides read TGTGCCAGCAGTTACCGACAGGGAGGATACGAGCAGTACTTC. Translation gives CASSYRQGGYEQYF.

The V call is TRBV24-1, the J call TRBJ2-3; D is unclear. V lost 3 bases, J lost 1 base, and 10 bases lay in between. This CDR3 comprises 15 residues. Germline loops: CDR1 KGHDR, CDR2 SFDVKD. The CDR3 DNA follows: TGTGCCACCAGTGATACGAAGCAGGGCACAGATACGCAGTATTTT. Protein: CATSDTKQGTDTQYF.

This clonotype counts as medium-sized. The chain carries TRBV20-1 and TRBJ1-2, with D hard to call. Germline V gene sequence: CDR1 DFQATT, CDR2 SNEGSKA (reference sequence). Between the trimmed V and J ends, which lost 2 bases and 13 bases, there was a span of 14 bases. This CDR3 comprises 11 residues. The CDR3 here is CSARLLGIITF. For the CDR3, the DNA is TGCAGTGCTAGACTTCTAGGGATCATCACCTTC.

The chain joins TRBV7-2 to TRBJ2-3; 10 nucleotides agree with TRBD2. The V and J ends lost 5 bases and 0 bases, in that order; junction bases with no gene match: 8. Germline-derived CDR1 and CDR2 are SGHTA and FQGNSA. CDR3 length: 17 residues. The CDR3 sequence: CASSPLGLAASTDTQYF. The CDR3 DNA follows: TGTGCCAGCAGCCCCCTCGGACTAGCGGCTAGCACAGATACGCAGTATTTT.

The chain joins TRBV5-1 to TRBJ1-2; D not resolved. Germline V CDR1 and CDR2: SGHRS, YFSETQ. Trimming shortened V by 3 bases and J by 7 bases, and 13 bases separated the two germline ends. The CDR3 sequence is 13 residues long. The CDR3 DNA is TGCGCCAGCAGCTCGGGAGGCAGTGGTGGCTACACCTTC. Its translation is CASSSGGSGGYTF.

V gene TRBV27 combines with J gene TRBJ2-2; 8 positions agree with TRBD1. This CDR3 comprises 17 residues. Trimming at V came to 3 bases and at J to 8 bases, leaving 14 bases not matched to a gene. Germline lookup yields CDR1 MNHEY and CDR2 SMNVEV (reference sequence). CDR3 DNA: TGTGCCAGCAGTTTGGGGAAGGGACAGGCCGTGGGTGGGGAGCTGTTTTTT. Protein sequence: CASSLGKGQAVGGELFF.

The chain carries TRBV18 and TRBJ2-3, with unresolved D. V lost 5 bases and J lost 6, with 9 bases in between. Germline values: CDR1 KGHSH, CDR2 LQKENI. The CDR3 sequence is 12 residues long. In DNA form, the CDR3 reads TGTGCCAGCTCATTCAAAAGGGATACGCAGTATTTT. Its protein product is CASSFKRDTQYF.

Comments on this clonotype: The junction differs from germline at one of its ends, possibly a read error. The chain carries TRBV25-1 and TRBJ2-1; 10 positions match TRBD1. Germline CDR1 and CDR2: MGHDK and SYGVNS. The CDR3 consists of 12 residues. The CDR3 region is CASSEYGTGALF. The CDR3 nucleotides read TGTGCCAGCAGTGAATATGGGACAGGGGCCCTCTTC.

The chain recombines TRBV7-2 with TRBJ1-2; D call uncertain. The CDR3 totals 15 residues. Trimming stripped 5 bases from V and 1 base from J, with 14 bases between. The V gene's germline CDR1 is SGHTA and CDR2 FQGNSA. In nucleotides, the CDR3 is TGTGCCAGCAGCCTACAAGGGATGGGTAACTATGGCTACACCTTC. Its protein product is CASSLQGMGNYGYTF.

The rearrangement joins TRBV4-1 to TRBJ1-6; D is undetermined. The CDR3 is 12 amino acids. V shed 6 bases and J shed 6 bases, with 6 bases lying between them. Per the germline V gene, CDR1 is MGHRA and CDR2 is YSYEKL. CDR3: CASRSGNSPLHF. For the CDR3, the DNA is TGCGCCAGCAGGTCCGGTAATTCACCCCTCCACTTT.

The chain uses TRBV21-1 and TRBJ2-1; the DNA was not compared with TRBD2, the D call given in the table. TRBV21-1 represents a pseudogene. This CDR3 has 18 amino acids. This CDR3 is CASTPKGSVGGPDNEQFF. Here the CDR3 DNA reads TGTGCCAGCACCCCCAAAGGGTCGGTGGGAGGGCCGGACAATGAGCAGTTCTTC.